The rows below give T cell receptor beta chains drawn from one sample of a study of cytotoxic CD8 clonotypes in ibrutinib-treated CLL. Only in-frame clones appear in the TCRdb table, and some are missing; sequencing was by immunoSEQ multiplex PCR. The table includes 35,000 to 50,000 clones, approximately 74% detected once. Source: PBMCs, taken after 12 months of ibrutinib treatment. These TCRs come from a human donor with chronic lymphocytic leukemia. CDR3s include the opening cysteine and the closing phenylalanine or tryptophan. D genes are given only for firm matches. Size values are once, few and many counts, or a class for expanded clones, and some rows have none.

d_call clone_size j_call v_call cdr3_nt cdr3_aa
. . TRBJ1-1 TRBV6-6 TGTGCCAGCAGGGTTAGTGACACTGAAGCTTTCTTT CASRVSDTEAFF
. . TRBJ2-6 TRBV19 TGTGCCAGTAGTATAATAGGACCCAATACCGGGGCCAACGTCCTGACTTTC CASSIIGPNTGANVLTF
. . TRBJ2-2 TRBV11-2 TGTGCCAGCAGCCGGACGGCCGCGAACACCGGGGAGCTGTTTTTT CASSRTAANTGELFF
. few TRBJ2-7 TRBV5-8 TGTGCCAGCAGCGGTGGGACGGTCCTCTACGAGCAGTACTTC CASSGGTVLYEQYF
TRBD1 . TRBJ1-1 TRBV6-6 TGTGCCAGCAGTGCCAGGGGGGACACTGAAGCTTTCTTT CASSARGDTEAFF
. . TRBJ1-5 TRBV6-1 TGTGCCAGCAGTACCGAAGGGGGGAACAATCAGCCCCAGCATTTT CASSTEGGNNQPQHF
. . TRBJ1-3 TRBV28 TGTGCCAGCAGCCCTAGGGGGGGTTCCTCTGGAAACACCATATATTTT CASSPRGGSSGNTIYF
. . TRBJ2-3 TRBV5-1 TGCGCCAGCAGCTTGGCGGGAGCAAGCCCAGATACGCAGTATTTT CASSLAGASPDTQYF
. few TRBJ2-2 TRBV4-1 TGCGCCAGCAGCCAAGTAAACTTAGGGTTGGACACCGGGGAGCTGTTTTTT CASSQVNLGLDTGELFF
TRBD2 . TRBJ2-7 TRBV27 TGTGCCAGCAGTTTGCTAGCGGGAGCCTACGAGCAGTACTTC CASSLLAGAYEQYF
. once TRBJ1-3 TRBV5-5 TGTGCCAGCAGCTTGGATATTTCTGGAAACACCATATATTTT CASSLDISGNTIYF
. . TRBJ1-1 TRBV11-2 TGTGCCAGCAGCCTAACGGACGGCACTGAAGCTTTCTTT CASSLTDGTEAFF
. . TRBJ2-5 TRBV28 TGTGCCAGCAGCCCTCCAGGGGAGACGGGAGAGACCCAGTACTTC CASSPPGETGETQYF
. . TRBJ2-7 TRBV6-5 TGTGCCAGCAGTTCCACGGCCGGGCAACAGTACTTC CASSSTAGQQYF
TRBD1 once TRBJ2-7 TRBV6-6 TGTGCCACTCTTTCATTCCCGGACAGGGGTAACTACGAGCAGTACTTC CATLSFPDRGNYEQYF
TRBD2 . TRBJ2-2 TRBV5-4 TGTGCCAGCAGCTTGGGGACTAGCGGGAGGGCCGGGGAGCTGTTTTTT CASSLGTSGRAGELFF
TRBD1 . TRBJ2-7 TRBV6-1 TGTGCCAGCACCTCTACCGGGACAGGGGTCTACGAGCAGTACTTC CASTSTGTGVYEQYF
. few TRBJ1-1 TRBV5-6 TGTGCCAGCAGCTCGGCAGGGGAGATTGGAACTGAAGCTTTCTTT CASSSAGEIGTEAFF
. once TRBJ1-2 TRBV5-4 TGTGCCAGCAGCCGGGACGGTACCAACTATGGCTACACCTTC CASSRDGTNYGYTF
. once TRBJ2-3 TRBV19 TGTGCCAGTAGTAGGGGCGCGGCCAGCACAGATACGCAGTATTTT CASSRGAASTDTQYF
. . TRBJ2-5 TRBV7-2 TGTGCCAGCAGCTTTTTACAGATGCGGGAGACCCAGTACTTC CASSFLQMRETQYF
TRBD2 . TRBJ2-1 TRBV5-1 TGCGCCAGCAGCCCTGGACTAGCGGGAGACTTTGAGCAGTTCTTC CASSPGLAGDFEQFF
. . TRBJ1-1 TRBV18 TGTGCCAGCTCACCAAACGTGGGGGCAGGGAACACTGAAGCTTTCTTT CASSPNVGAGNTEAFF